The 21 T cell receptor beta chains below all came from one sample that was sequenced in a study of response to subunit inactivated influenza vaccine. MiXCR was run by TCRdb on the RT-PCR reads, yielding one entry per CDR3 protein. The sample includes a few hundred thousand distinct CDR3 sequences, around 15% of them seen just once. The specimen was PBMCs from blood, collected roughly 12 days after vaccination. The receptor set was obtained from a man over 45 who received an inactivated influenza vaccine.

This clonotype was seen only a few times. The V gene is TRBV14, the J gene TRBJ2-1; 10 bases are shared with TRBD2. CDR3 size: 16 residues. Germline loops: CDR1 SGHDN, CDR2 FVKESK. The trim removed 3 bases at V and 7 bases at J, leaving 9 bases unmatched. The CDR3 loop is CASSHLSSGSWNEQFF. The CDR3 DNA sequence: TGTGCCAGCAGCCATCTGTCTAGCGGGAGTTGGAATGAGCAGTTCTTC.

Ten or more counts support this clonotype. The chain joins TRBV5-1 to TRBJ2-6, with D possibly TRBD2 on 6 matching bases. The CDR3 length is 14 residues. V was cut by 3 bases and J by 2 bases, with 6 bases left in between. Germline V gene sequence: CDR1 SGHRS, CDR2 YFSETQ. The CDR3 nucleotides are TGCGCCAGCAGCTCGGGGGCTGGGGCCAACGTCCTGACTTTC. Its protein is CASSSGAGANVLTF.

V gene TRBV5-1 combines with J gene TRBJ2-5, with 8 bases that match TRBD1. The CDR3 loop spans 14 amino acids. Germline lookup yields CDR1 SGHRS and CDR2 YFSETQ. V was clipped by 1 base and J by 6 bases; unmatched bases: 5. CDR3 bases: TGCGCCAGCAGCTTGACGGACAGGGAAAAGACCCAGTACTTC. Protein: CASSLTDREKTQYF. Full variable domain (outside the CDR3, taken from reference TRBV5-1 and TRBJ2-5): KAGVTQTPRYLIKTRGQQVTLSCSPISGHRSVSWYQQTPGQGLQFLFEYFSETQRNKGNFPGRFSGRQFSNSRSEMNVSTLELGDSALYLCASSLTDREKTQYFGPGTRLLVL.

This clonotype was detected a few times. The V gene is TRBV5-1, the J gene TRBJ1-1; 7 positions agree with TRBD1. Unmatched junction bases numbered 11, after V lost 0 bases and J lost 6 bases. The CDR3 is 16 amino acids. The germline gives CDR1 SGHRS, CDR2 YFSETQ. The CDR3 loop is CASSLEPPTGTAEAFF. CDR3 DNA: TGCGCCAGCAGCTTGGAGCCCCCGACAGGGACCGCTGAAGCTTTCTTT.

This clonotype was detected only once. This chain uses TRBV6-2 or TRBV6-3 with TRBJ2-5, with 9 positions matching TRBD2. The CDR3 extends over 14 amino acids. The V and J ends lost 9 bases and 5 bases, in that order; junction bases with no gene match: 10. In germline, CDR1 is MNHEY, CDR2 SVGEGT. The CDR3 spells CARIYAAGGETQYF. CDR3 DNA: TGTGCCAGGATTTATGCAGCGGGAGGCGAGACCCAGTACTTC.

V and J are TRBV20-1 and TRBJ2-1; 12 bases match TRBD2. CDR3 length: 16 amino acids. Germline loops: CDR1 DFQATT, CDR2 SNEGSKA (reference sequence). Losses at the gene ends were 6 bases for V and 4 bases for J; bases not matched to a gene: 10. The DNA of the CDR3 is TGCAGTGCCCGGCTAGCGGGAGGGTATGGGTACAATGAGCAGTTCTTC. Amino acids: CSARLAGGYGYNEQFF.

The chain employs TRBV20-1 and TRBJ2-5; no reliable D call. Trimming took 4 bases from V and 1 from J, leaving 7 bases between them. Germline V lookup: CDR1 DFQATT, CDR2 SNEGSKA (reference sequence). The CDR3 is made up of 12 amino acids. The CDR3 reads CSATGSQETQYF. CDR3 DNA: TGCAGTGCTACCGGCTCCCAAGAGACCCAGTACTTC.

This clonotype was seen only a few times. V and J are TRBV12-5 and TRBJ2-2, with D perhaps matching TRBD1 (6 bases). The CDR3 runs 17 residues. The germline CDR1 and CDR2 sequences are LGHNT and FRNRAP. Trimming took off 1 base at V and 6 bases at J, with 18 bases between the two ends. This chain's CDR3 is CASGLDQHTTGSGELFF. For the CDR3, the DNA is TGTGCTAGTGGTTTGGACCAACACACGACAGGCTCCGGGGAGCTGTTTTTT.

This rearrangement joins TRBV7-9 to TRBJ2-5; 9 bases agree with TRBD2. V lost 3 bases and J lost 1; bases outside the gene matches: 3. The germline V gene encodes CDR1 SEHNR and CDR2 FQNEAQ (reference sequence). The CDR3 consists of 15 residues. The CDR3, as DNA: TGTGCCAGCAGCTTGTCTAGCGGGATCCAAGAGACCCAGTACTTC. Protein sequence: CASSLSSGIQETQYF. Complete variable domain (other parts from reference TRBV7-9 and TRBJ2-5): DTGVSQNPRHKITKRGQNVTFRCDPISEHNRLYWYRQTLGQGPEFLTYFQNEAQLEKSRLLSDRFSAERPKGSFSTLEIQRTEQGDSAMYLCASSLSSGIQETQYFGPGTRLLVL.

This clonotype appeared a few times. The chain recombines TRBV14 with TRBJ1-1; a weak D match, TRBD1 (5 bases). CDR1 and CDR2 from the germline V gene are SGHDN and FVKESK. The CDR3 length is 12 residues. V shed 5 bases and J shed 4 bases, with 8 bases lying between them. Here the CDR3 DNA reads TGTGCCAGCAGCGGGAGGGGCACTGAAGCTTTCTTT. Its protein product is CASSGRGTEAFF.

This clonotype was found many times. V and J are TRBV20-1 and TRBJ1-5, with D maybe TRBD1 (6 bases). CDR1 and CDR2 (germline): DFQATT, SNEGSKA (reference sequence). V lost 1 base and J lost 9, with 16 bases in between. This CDR3 comprises 14 residues. The DNA of the CDR3 is TGCAGTGCTAGAGGCGGGGGCGCTTGGGCGCCCCAGCATTTT. It encodes CSARGGGAWAPQHF.

The chain has TRBV7-9 and TRBJ2-4, with D perhaps being TRBD1 or TRBD2 (5 bases each). Germline CDR1 is SEHNR and CDR2 is FQNEAQ (reference sequence). Trimming stripped 8 bases from V and 9 bases from J, with 8 bases between. The CDR3 consists of 10 residues. CDR3 residues: CASGGSIQYF. The CDR3 DNA follows: TGTGCCAGCGGGGGAAGCATTCAGTACTTC.

V gene TRBV6-2 or TRBV6-3 combines with J gene TRBJ2-3, with 10 bases fitting TRBD2. The germline gives CDR1 MNHEY, CDR2 SVGEGT. V dropped 1 base and J dropped 5; count of bases not matched to a gene: 12. The CDR3 spans 18 residues. The CDR3 nucleotides read TGTGCCAGCAGTTACTTTTTTCCTAGCGGGAGAAGCGGAGATACGCAGTATTTT. Residues: CASSYFFPSGRSGDTQYF.

This clonotype was seen a few times. The chain recombines TRBV13 with TRBJ1-2; 7 positions agree with TRBD1. V shed 5 bases and J 4 bases; nucleotides not matched to a gene: 7. Germline V gene lookup returns CDR1 PRHDT and CDR2 FYEKMQ (reference sequence). This CDR3 is built from 14 residues. The CDR3, as DNA: TGTGCCAGCAGCATCGGACAGGCGGTCTATGGCTACACCTTC. It translates to CASSIGQAVYGYTF.

The V gene is TRBV4-1, the J gene TRBJ1-6; possible D gene TRBD1, 6 bases. This CDR3 has 17 amino acids. CDR1 and CDR2 from the germline V gene are MGHRA and YSYEKL. The V and J ends lost 1 base and 10 bases respectively, with 20 bases between them. The CDR3 is CASSQGVWGRVGSPLHF. In DNA, the CDR3 is TGCGCCAGCAGCCAAGGAGTATGGGGGCGAGTAGGATCACCCCTCCACTTT.

This sequence joins TRBV6-1 and TRBJ1-4, with D maybe TRBD1 (5 bases). The CDR3 contains 18 residues. Trimming removed 4 bases at V and 4 bases at J, with 22 bases between. Germline V CDR1 and CDR2: MNHNS, SASEGT. CDR3 DNA sequence: TGTGCCAGCAGTGGGATTGGTTTCGGAACAGGACTTAATGAAAAACTGTTTTTT. Translating gives CASSGIGFGTGLNEKLFF.

This sequence joins TRBV7-8 and TRBJ2-3, with TRBD1 matching over 9 bases. The trim removed 7 bases at V and 2 bases at J, leaving 13 bases unmatched. Germline V lookup: CDR1 SGHVS, CDR2 FQNEAQ. The CDR3 sequence is 17 residues long. The CDR3 region has the DNA TGTGCCAGCATCCTAGCAGCCGGGACAGGGAACACAGATACGCAGTATTTT. Residues: CASILAAGTGNTDTQYF.

This clonotype was seen many times. The gene calls are TRBV4-1 and TRBJ2-5; 12 bases match TRBD2. Germline V gene sequence: CDR1 MGHRA, CDR2 YSYEKL. The CDR3 has 16 amino acids. After removal of 0 bases from V and 4 bases from J, the junction contained 3 bases not matched to a gene. The CDR3 is CASSQETGLAGETQYF. As DNA, the CDR3 is TGCGCCAGCAGCCAAGAAACGGGACTAGCGGGAGAGACCCAGTACTTC.

This clonotype was seen repeatedly, ten times or more. This rearrangement joins TRBV11-2 to TRBJ2-1, with 10 bases that match TRBD2. After removal of 1 base from V and 0 bases from J, the junction contained 3 bases not matched to a gene. This CDR3 spans 17 amino acids. Germline values: CDR1 SGHAT, CDR2 FQNNGV. The CDR3 loop is CASSLGVAGGSYNEQFF. The CDR3 region has the DNA TGTGCCAGCAGCTTAGGGGTAGCGGGAGGCTCCTACAATGAGCAGTTCTTC.

A word on this clonotype: At one end, the junction sequence differs from germline, possibly due to a read error. The chain couples TRBV28 to TRBJ2-1, with D possibly matching TRBD2 (6 bases). The length of the CDR3 is 17 residues. Per germline, CDR1 MDHEN and CDR2 SYDVKM. The CDR3 coding sequence is TGTGCCAGCAGTTTCCCCCTAGCGACAAGCTCCTACAATGAGCTGTTCTTC. Its protein is CASSFPLATSSYNELFF. Full variable domain (remainder filled in from reference TRBV28 and TRBJ2-1): DVKVTQSSRYLVKRTGEKVFLECVQDMDHENMFWYRQDPGLGLRLIYFSYDVKMKEKGDIPEGYSVSREKKERFSLILESASTNQTSMYLCASSFPLATSSYNELFFGPGTRLTVL.

The chain recombines TRBV5-1 with TRBJ1-2, with D maybe TRBD1 (6 bases). The CDR3 consists of 13 residues. The V gene's germline CDR1 is SGHRS and CDR2 YFSETQ. V lost 4 bases and J lost 0, with 7 bases in between. The CDR3 spells CASSRTANYGYTF. CDR3 nucleotide sequence: TGCGCCAGCAGCCGGACAGCTAACTATGGCTACACCTTC.